This entry describes one TCR beta chain. Once RNA had been extracted, it was reverse transcribed into cDNA to act as the sequencing template. Clones were read by immunoSEQ multiplex PCR, and TCRdb kept only the in-frame ones, dropping some. The profile covers about 100,000 clones, with roughly three fifths appearing a single time and 15% to 20% taken by the ten largest. This entry comes from a study of CD8+ T cells in alopecia areata. Looking at the study overall: Each of the treated patients was given oral tofacitinib, 5 to 10 mg twice daily, for moderate-to-severe alopecia areata.

Documented treatment: oral pan-JAK inhibitor, 5-10 mg twice daily. The CDR3 sequence is 15 residues long. Trimming at V came to 5 bases and at J to 3 bases, leaving 8 bases not matched to a gene. The germline gives CDR1 LNHDA, CDR2 SQIVND (reference sequence). The chain recombines TRBV19 with TRBJ2-7; 9 nucleotides agree with TRBD1. The specimen was CD8+ T cells sorted from blood, collected at week 56, from a patient treated with tofacitinib. The TCR originated in a human donor with alopecia areata. CDR3: CASSAGTGSVYEQYF. The CDR3 DNA reads TGTGCCAGTAGTGCCGGGACAGGGTCAGTCTACGAGCAGTACTTC.